Below are 25 T cell receptor beta chains sequenced from a single sample in a study of blood T cell repertoires in COVID-19. Method: immunoSEQ multiplex PCR; TCRdb's copy keeps in-frame clones and lacks some. This sample has 45,000 to 70,000 clones, with about nine tenths found just once. The sample comprised peripheral blood. The receptors come from an older woman with active COVID-19.

The gene calls are TRBV6-5 and TRBJ2-7; 8 bases agree with TRBD2. This CDR3 is 15 amino acids long. Germline V CDR1 and CDR2: MNHEY, SVGAGI. J lost 6 bases, V lost 0 bases, and 7 bases had no gene match. The CDR3 sequence: CASSYSSGGAGEQYF. CDR3 DNA: TGTGCCAGCAGTTACTCATCCGGGGGGGCCGGCGAGCAGTACTTC.

The chain couples TRBV20-1 to TRBJ1-1; unclear D gene. Trimming stripped 6 bases from V and 5 bases from J, with 10 bases between. The CDR3 length is 11 residues. Germline assignment: CDR1 DFQATT and CDR2 SNEGSKA (reference sequence). The CDR3 DNA sequence: TGCAGTGCGGACGGACTTACTGAAGCTTTCTTT. This gives the protein CSADGLTEAFF.

The chain employs TRBV2 and TRBJ2-3; TRBD2 agrees at 7 bases. The ends lost 6 bases at V and 4 bases at J; junction bases unmatched: 4. Germline CDR1 SNHLY, CDR2 FYNNEI. The CDR3 runs to 13 residues. In DNA form, the CDR3 reads TGTGCCAGCAGGAGCGGGGACTCAGATACGCAGTATTTT. Its translation is CASRSGDSDTQYF.

The chain has TRBV20-1 and TRBJ1-1, with a weak D call TRBD1 (5 bases). V lost 3 bases to trimming and J lost 5 bases, with 13 bases between them. This CDR3 has 13 residues. Germline assignment: CDR1 DFQATT and CDR2 SNEGSKA (reference sequence). In DNA, the CDR3 is TGCAGTGCTAGTGCCGGGGGTTGGACTGAAGCTTTCTTT. Its protein product is CSASAGGWTEAFF.

The rearrangement joins TRBV3-1 (or the pseudogene TRBV3-2) to TRBJ1-5; D is unclear. This CDR3 region has 13 residues. Germline CDR1 reads LGHDT; CDR2 reads YNNKEL (reference sequence). V lost 5 bases to trimming and J lost 0 bases, with 5 bases between them. The CDR3 nucleotides read TGTGCCAGCAGCGCTAGTAGCAATCAGCCCCAGCATTTT. Translating it yields CASSASSNQPQHF.

This chain uses TRBV7-2 with TRBJ1-3; possibly TRBD1 for D (5 bases). This CDR3 comprises 13 residues. V shed 5 bases and J shed 11 bases, with 16 bases lying between them. Germline assignment: CDR1 SGHTA and CDR2 FQGNSA. The CDR3 DNA follows: TGTGCCAGCAGCGCGAGCGGGGGTATGGCCATATATTTT. Translation: CASSASGGMAIYF.

The chain uses TRBV5-1 and TRBJ2-1, with D possibly TRBD2 on 6 matching bases. V dropped 0 bases and J dropped 7 bases, with 11 bases sitting between them. CDR3 length: 14 residues. The germline V gene has CDR1 SGHRS and CDR2 YFSETQ. In DNA form, the CDR3 reads TGCGCCAGCAGCTTGGCGGGACTGCCGAATGAGCAGTTCTTC. It yields the protein CASSLAGLPNEQFF.

The V call is TRBV5-1, the J call TRBJ2-5; tentatively, D is TRBD1 (5 bases). Germline V gene data show CDR1 as SGHRS and CDR2 as YFSETQ. V gave up 0 bases and J gave up 4 bases, with 10 bases separating them. The CDR3 is 14 amino acids. The chain's CDR3 is CASSLDTGPETQYF. DNA for the CDR3: TGCGCCAGCAGCTTGGATACAGGACCAGAGACCCAGTACTTC. Filled out from reference TRBV5-1 and TRBJ2-5, the complete variable domain reads KAGVTQTPRYLIKTRGQQVTLSCSPISGHRSVSWYQQTPGQGLQFLFEYFSETQRNKGNFPGRFSGRQFSNSRSEMNVSTLELGDSALYLCASSLDTGPETQYFGPGTRLLVL.

The V gene is TRBV6-6, the J gene TRBJ1-6; a possible D gene is TRBD1 (5 bases). The length of the CDR3 is 19 residues. Germline CDR1 MNHNY, CDR2 SVGAGI (reference sequence). V gave up 5 bases and J gave up 9 bases, with 29 bases separating them. CDR3 nucleotide sequence: TGTGCCAGCAGTCCCCGGGCACTGACGGGAGGCCTTGGGGGTTCACCCCTCCACTTT. Its translation is CASSPRALTGGLGGSPLHF.

This clone was recorded a few times. This sequence joins TRBV6-5 and TRBJ1-2; maybe TRBD1 (5 bases). CDR1 and CDR2 from the germline V gene are MNHEY and SVGAGI. Trimming removed 2 bases at V and 2 bases at J, with 9 bases between. The CDR3 extends over 14 amino acids. CDR3 residues: CASSYRQLNYGYTF. In DNA, the CDR3 is TGTGCCAGCAGTTACAGACAGCTCAACTATGGCTACACCTTC.

V gene TRBV7-6 combines with J gene TRBJ2-2; D not resolved. V was trimmed by 4 bases and J by 3 bases, leaving 24 bases between them. The CDR3 contains 19 residues. Germline CDR1 and CDR2: SGHVS and FNYEAQ. The CDR3 loop reads CASSSSLGYSKVHTGELFF. The CDR3, as DNA: TGTGCCAGCAGCTCCTCTCTGGGCTACTCAAAGGTACACACCGGGGAGCTGTTTTTT.

This chain uses TRBV7-8 with TRBJ1-6; TRBD1 matches 8 bases. The J segment lost 5 bases and the V segment lost 4 bases, leaving 4 bases of the junction unmatched. In germline, CDR1 is SGHVS, CDR2 FQNEAQ. The CDR3 sequence is 15 residues long. DNA for the CDR3: TGTGCCAGCAGCTACGGACAGGGCAATAATTCACCCCTCCACTTT. Translating it yields CASSYGQGNNSPLHF.

This chain links TRBV6-1 with TRBJ1-2, with 8 bases lining up with TRBD1. Trimming cost V 3 bases and J 6 bases; bases outside gene matches: 6. This CDR3 has 14 residues. The germline V gene encodes CDR1 MNHNS and CDR2 SASEGT. CDR3 amino acids: CASSDQTGANGYTF. The CDR3, as DNA: TGTGCCAGCAGTGATCAGACAGGGGCGAATGGCTACACCTTC.

CDR3 in DNA: TGTGCCAGCTCACCTCACCCCAGGGCGCACACTGAAGCTTTCTTT. Residues: CASSPHPRAHTEAFF. The genes are TRBV18 and TRBJ1-1; tentatively, D is TRBD1 (5 bases). CDR1 is KGHSH and CDR2 is LQKENI in the germline V gene. V lost 3 bases to trimming and J lost 3 bases, with 14 bases between them. The CDR3 loop spans 15 amino acids.

J is TRBJ1-4 and V is TRBV29-1, with D perhaps matching TRBD1 (5 bases). Germline CDR1 is SQVTM and CDR2 is ANQGSEA. V was shortened by 8 bases and J by 7 bases, with 17 bases between the two germline ends. This CDR3 comprises 13 residues. CDR3 in amino acids: CSPTPPGGEKLFF. CDR3 DNA sequence: TGCAGCCCCACCCCGCCCGGGGGTGAAAAACTGTTTTTT.

The gene calls are TRBV20-1 and TRBJ1-2; no clear D. Germline V gene sequence: CDR1 DFQATT, CDR2 SNEGSKA (reference sequence). V was clipped by 3 bases and J by 1 base, with 6 bases between them. CDR3 size: 12 residues. CDR3 in DNA: TGCAGTGCTAGTCCCAGTAACTATGGCTACACCTTC. Its translation is CSASPSNYGYTF.

The J gene is TRBJ1-6, the V gene TRBV4-1; 7 bases agree with TRBD1. Trimming cost V 0 bases and J 10 bases; bases outside gene matches: 6. This CDR3 has 15 residues. Germline loops: CDR1 MGHRA, CDR2 YSYEKL. The CDR3 DNA reads as TGCGCCAGCAGCCAAGAGTTACAGGGGAGCTCACCCCTCCACTTT. This sequence encodes CASSQELQGSSPLHF.

The chain couples TRBV4-3 to TRBJ1-6; 7 bases agree with TRBD1. The CDR3 is 15 residues long. V was pared by 1 base and J by 9 bases, with 6 bases of the junction left unmatched. CDR1 LGHNA and CDR2 YSLEER come from the germline V gene. In nucleotides, the CDR3 is TGCGCCAGCAGCCAAGCTCGAGGGGGCGGTTCACCCCTCCACTTT. Translating gives CASSQARGGGSPLHF.

The V call is TRBV12-5, the J call TRBJ2-5; 12 positions agree with TRBD2. V lost 6 bases and J lost 5; bases outside the gene matches: 10. The CDR3 extends over 16 amino acids. Germline CDR1 LGHNT, CDR2 FRNRAP. The CDR3 is CASGSGTSGPHETQYF. CDR3 bases: TGTGCTAGTGGCTCCGGGACTAGCGGGCCACATGAGACCCAGTACTTC.

The chain combines TRBV9 with TRBJ2-7; TRBD1 agrees at 7 bases. This CDR3 is built from 15 residues. V was pared by 1 base and J by 7 bases, with 11 bases of the junction left unmatched. Germline V gene sequence: CDR1 SGDLS, CDR2 YYNGEE. The CDR3 coding sequence is TGTGCCAGCAGCGTAACGGCAGGGGGTTCGGGTGAGCAGTACTTC. It is translated as CASSVTAGGSGEQYF.

The gene calls are TRBV9 and TRBJ2-7; D perhaps matches TRBD2 (5 bases). The CDR3 extends over 15 amino acids. The germline CDR1 and CDR2 sequences are SGDLS and YYNGEE. Between the trimmed V and J ends, which lost 3 bases and 4 bases, there was a span of 17 bases. The CDR3 region is CASSDAPEGGYEQYF. The CDR3 DNA reads as TGTGCCAGCAGCGACGCACCAGAGGGTGGGTACGAGCAGTACTTC. The full variable domain, with the rest looked up from reference TRBV9 and TRBJ2-7, is DSGVTQTPKHLITATGQRVTLRCSPRSGDLSVYWYQQSLDQGLQFLIQYYNGEERAKGNILERFSAQQFPDLHSELNLSSLELGDSALYFCASSDAPEGGYEQYFGPGTRLTVT.

The V call is TRBV7-3, the J call TRBJ2-1, with 10 bases lining up with TRBD2. CDR3 length: 16 residues. J lost 8 bases, V lost 3 bases, and 10 bases had no gene match. The germline V gene encodes CDR1 SGHTA and CDR2 FQGTGA. The CDR3: CASSLASSGGVYEQFF. Here the CDR3 DNA reads TGTGCCAGCAGCTTGGCTTCTAGCGGGGGAGTTTATGAGCAGTTCTTC.

The genes are TRBV11-1 and TRBJ2-7, with a weak D call TRBD2 (7 bases). Looked up from germline, CDR1 is SGHAT and CDR2 is FQDESV (reference sequence). The CDR3 spans 16 residues. Trimming took 6 bases from V and 1 from J, leaving 19 bases between them. For the CDR3, the DNA is TGTGCCAGCAGACGAGGGGGGGCAGGACTTTCCTACGAGCAGTACTTC. Translation gives CASRRGGAGLSYEQYF.

This chain joins TRBV27 and TRBJ2-2; tentative D call: TRBD2 (6 bases). The CDR3 has 17 residues. The germline V and J ends were trimmed by 3 bases and 2 bases, with 16 bases remaining between them. Germline V gene data show CDR1 as MNHEY and CDR2 as SMNVEV (reference sequence). The CDR3 DNA reads as TGTGCCAGCAGTTTGGGGCAGGGAGGAATAAACACCGGGGAGCTGTTTTTT. It is translated as CASSLGQGGINTGELFF.

V gene TRBV6-1 combines with J gene TRBJ1-5; D uncertain. The CDR3 length is 15 residues. Germline V CDR1 and CDR2: MNHNS, SASEGT. V was cut by 3 bases and J by 0 bases, with 9 bases left in between. The CDR3 loop is CASSDPGLSNQPQHF. The CDR3 bases are TGTGCCAGCAGTGATCCGGGTCTTAGCAATCAGCCCCAGCATTTT.